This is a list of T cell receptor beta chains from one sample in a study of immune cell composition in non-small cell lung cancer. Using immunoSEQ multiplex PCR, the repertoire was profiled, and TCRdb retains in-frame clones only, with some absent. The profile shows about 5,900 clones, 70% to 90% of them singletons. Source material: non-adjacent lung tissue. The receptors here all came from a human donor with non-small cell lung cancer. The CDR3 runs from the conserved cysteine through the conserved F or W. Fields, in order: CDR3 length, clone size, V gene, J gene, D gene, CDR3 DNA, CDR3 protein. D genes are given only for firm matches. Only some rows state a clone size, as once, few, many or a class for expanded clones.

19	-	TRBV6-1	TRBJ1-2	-	TGTGCCAGCAGTGAAGCGCTTGTGATTCAGAGGCTGATTAACTATGGCTACACCTTC	CASSEALVIQRLINYGYTF
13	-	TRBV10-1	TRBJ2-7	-	TGCGCCAGCAGTGGTGACAGCTCCTACGAGCAGTACTTC	CASSGDSSYEQYF
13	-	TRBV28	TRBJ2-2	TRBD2	TGTGCCAGCAGCACGGGACTAGCGGAACGGCTGTTTTTT	CASSTGLAERLFF
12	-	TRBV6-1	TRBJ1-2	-	TGTGCCAGCACACACAGCTCCTATGGCTACACCTTC	CASTHSSYGYTF
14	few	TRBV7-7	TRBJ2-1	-	TGTGCCAGCAGCTTAGCGCTAGGGGACAATGAGCAGTTCTTC	CASSLALGDNEQFF
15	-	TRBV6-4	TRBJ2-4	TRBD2	TGTGCCAGCAGTGGTCTAGCGGGAGGCGGAAACATTCAGTACTTC	CASSGLAGGGNIQYF
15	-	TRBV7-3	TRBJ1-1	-	TGTGCCAGCAGCTTCCAGGGAGGGGCGATCACTGAAGCTTTCTTT	CASSFQGGAITEAFF
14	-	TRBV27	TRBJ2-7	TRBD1	TGTGCCAGCGCTACTAGGGACAGGTCTCTTGAGCAGTACTTC	CASATRDRSLEQYF
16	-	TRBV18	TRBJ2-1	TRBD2	TGTGCCAGCTCACCATTTGGAGCGGGAGTTATTAATGAGCAGTTCTTC	CASSPFGAGVINEQFF
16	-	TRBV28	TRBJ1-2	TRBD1	TGTGCCAGCAGTTCTGGGGAAGACAGGGGTCGGGGAGGCTACACCTTC	CASSSGEDRGRGGYTF
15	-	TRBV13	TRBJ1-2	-	TGTGCCAGCAGCTTAGGCCTCGGGAAAATCTATGGCTACACCTTC	CASSLGLGKIYGYTF
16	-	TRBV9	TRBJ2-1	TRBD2	TGTGCCAGCAGCCGAATAGGGACTAGCGGGCCCAATGAGCAGTTCTTC	CASSRIGTSGPNEQFF
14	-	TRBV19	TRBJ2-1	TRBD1	TGTGCCAGTTGCTACAGGGGCCCCTACAATGAGCAGTTCTTC	CASCYRGPYNEQFF
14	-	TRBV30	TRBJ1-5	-	TGTGCCTGGAGTGTTTGGGGGGAGAATCAGCCCCAGCATTTT	CAWSVWGENQPQHF
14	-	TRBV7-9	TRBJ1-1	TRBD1	TGTGCCAGCAGCCCGAACCAGGGACAGGGAAAAGCTTTCTTT	CASSPNQGQGKAFF
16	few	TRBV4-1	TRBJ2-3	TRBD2	TGCGCCAGCAGCCAAGATAGCGGGTCTAGCACAGATACGCAGTATTTT	CASSQDSGSSTDTQYF
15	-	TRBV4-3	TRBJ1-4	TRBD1	TGCGCCAGCAGCCAAGACACAGGGGGTAATGAAAAACTGTTTTTT	CASSQDTGGNEKLFF
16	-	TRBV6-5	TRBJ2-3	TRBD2	TGTGCCAGCAGTTACCTAGCGGGATCTAGCACAGATACGCAGTATTTT	CASSYLAGSSTDTQYF
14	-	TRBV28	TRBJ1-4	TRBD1	TGTGCCAGCAATACGGGACAGGGAGTGGAAAAACTGTTTTTT	CASNTGQGVEKLFF
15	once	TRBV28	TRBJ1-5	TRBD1	TGTGCCAGCAGTCTACAGGGGGCAGGATGGCAGCCCCAGCATTTT	CASSLQGAGWQPQHF
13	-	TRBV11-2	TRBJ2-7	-	TGTGCCAGCAGCTTAGATTGGACTGCGGAGCAGTACTTC	CASSLDWTAEQYF
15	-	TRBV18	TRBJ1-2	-	TGTGCCAGCTCACCCCCGGGAGGAGACGACTATGGCTACACCTTC	CASSPPGGDDYGYTF
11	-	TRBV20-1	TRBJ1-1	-	TGCAGTGCTAGAGAGGCCACGGAAGCTTTCTTT	CSAREATEAFF
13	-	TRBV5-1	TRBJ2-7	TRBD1	TGCGCCAGCAGCCCGGGACAGGGAAACGAGCAGTACTTC	CASSPGQGNEQYF
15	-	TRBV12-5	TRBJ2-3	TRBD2	TGTGCTAGTGGTTTGGGCCTAGCGGGCACAGATACGCAGTATTTT	CASGLGLAGTDTQYF
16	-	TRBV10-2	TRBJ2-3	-	TGCGCCACCAAAGGTGGGGGAGGCGGTAGCACAGATACGCAGTATTTT	CATKGGGGGSTDTQYF
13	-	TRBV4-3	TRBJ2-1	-	TGCGCCAGCAGCCAAGGGTTAGTTAATGAGCAGTTCTTC	CASSQGLVNEQFF
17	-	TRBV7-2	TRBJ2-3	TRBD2	TGTGCCAGCAGCTTAGTCGGGACTAGCGGGAGGGGGGATACGCAGTATTTT	CASSLVGTSGRGDTQYF
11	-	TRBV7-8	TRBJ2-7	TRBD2	TGTGCCAGCAGCCCCGGGGGGGAGCAGTACTTC	CASSPGGEQYF
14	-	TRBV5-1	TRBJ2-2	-	TGCGCCAGCAGCTTGGGAGGGGGAGCCGGGGAGCTGTTTTTT	CASSLGGGAGELFF
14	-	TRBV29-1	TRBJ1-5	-	TGCAGCGCCCTTTCTGGCACCTCCAATCAGCCCCAGCATTTT	CSALSGTSNQPQHF
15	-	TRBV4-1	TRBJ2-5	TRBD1	TGCGCCAGCAGCCCCGGACAGGGCCGTTCGGAGACCCAGTACTTC	CASSPGQGRSETQYF
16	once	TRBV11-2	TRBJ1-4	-	TGTGCCAGCAGCTTTTATAGGACAGCAACTAATGAAAAACTGTTTTTT	CASSFYRTATNEKLFF
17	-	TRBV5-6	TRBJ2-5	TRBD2	TGTGCCAGCAGCTTGCCCATCGGCGGGAGGGCCGGTGAGACCCAGTACTTC	CASSLPIGGRAGETQYF
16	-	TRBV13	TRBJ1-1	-	TGTGCCAGCAGCGAACCGGGCAGGGCCATGAACACTGAAGCTTTCTTT	CASSEPGRAMNTEAFF
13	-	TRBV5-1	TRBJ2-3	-	TGCGCCAGCAGCCCTATTAGCACAGATACGCAGTATTTT	CASSPISTDTQYF
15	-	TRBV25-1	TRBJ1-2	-	TGTGCCAGCAGTAAAACAGGAATCTTTAACTATGGCTACACCTTC	CASSKTGIFNYGYTF
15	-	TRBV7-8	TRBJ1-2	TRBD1	TGTGCCAGCAGCCTCAACAGGGGTTTGGACTATGGCTACACCTTC	CASSLNRGLDYGYTF
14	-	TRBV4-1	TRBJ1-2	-	TGCGCCAGCAGCCAAGATTTCCCAAACTATGGCTACACCTTC	CASSQDFPNYGYTF
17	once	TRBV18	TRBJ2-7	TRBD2	TGTGCCAGCTCGTCCCAGCTAGCGGGAGAAAGATCCTACGAGCAGTACTTC	CASSSQLAGERSYEQYF
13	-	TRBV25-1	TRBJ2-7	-	TGTGCCAGCAGCCGGGACTTACCTTTGGAGCAGTACTTC	CASSRDLPLEQYF
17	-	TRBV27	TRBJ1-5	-	TGTGCCAGCAGTTTATCGATTGGAGACAGAAGCAATCAGCCCCAGCATTTT	CASSLSIGDRSNQPQHF
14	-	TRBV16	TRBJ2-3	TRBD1	TGTGCCAGCAGCCGGACAGGGATCACAGATACGCAGTATTTT	CASSRTGITDTQYF
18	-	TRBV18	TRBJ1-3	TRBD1	TGTGCCAGCTCACCACTTCTCGGACAGGGGGCGCCCGGAAACACCATATATTTT	CASSPLLGQGAPGNTIYF
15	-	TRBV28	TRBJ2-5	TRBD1	TGTGCCAGCAGTCCTCACGGGACAGGGAAAGAGACCCAGTACTTC	CASSPHGTGKETQYF
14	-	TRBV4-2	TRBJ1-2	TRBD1	TGTGCCAGCAGCCAACCGGGACAGAACTATGGCTACACCTTC	CASSQPGQNYGYTF
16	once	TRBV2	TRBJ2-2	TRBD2	TGTGCCAGCAGGGGAGGACTAGCGGGATTAACCGGGGAGCTGTTTTTT	CASRGGLAGLTGELFF